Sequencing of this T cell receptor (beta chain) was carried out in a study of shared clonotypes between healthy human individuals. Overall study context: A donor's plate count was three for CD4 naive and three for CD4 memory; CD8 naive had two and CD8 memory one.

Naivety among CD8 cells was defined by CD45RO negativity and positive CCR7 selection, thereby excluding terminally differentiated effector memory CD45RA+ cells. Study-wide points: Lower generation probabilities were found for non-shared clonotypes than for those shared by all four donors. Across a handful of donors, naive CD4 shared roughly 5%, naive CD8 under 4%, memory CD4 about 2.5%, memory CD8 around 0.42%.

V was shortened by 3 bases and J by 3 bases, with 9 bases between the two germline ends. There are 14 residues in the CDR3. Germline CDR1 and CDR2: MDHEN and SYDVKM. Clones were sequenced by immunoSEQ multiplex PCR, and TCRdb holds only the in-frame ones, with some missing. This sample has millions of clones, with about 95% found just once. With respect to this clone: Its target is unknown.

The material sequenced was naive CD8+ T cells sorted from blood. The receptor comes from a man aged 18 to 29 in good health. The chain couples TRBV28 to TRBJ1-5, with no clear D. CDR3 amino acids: CASSLRLHNQPQHF. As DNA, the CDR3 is TGTGCCAGCAGTTTGAGGTTGCACAATCAGCCCCAGCATTTT.